This passage covers 17 T cell receptor beta chains from one sample sequenced in a study of technical replicates of blood from a handful of donors. Sequencing used immunoSEQ multiplex PCR; TCRdb keeps in-frame clones, though not all of them. The sample holds 95,000 to 100,000 clones, roughly 95% seen once. The sequencing sample was made of T cells isolated from PBMCs. These receptors all come from a human donor in good health.

CDR3 amino acids: CASSLSGTSTDTQYF. The DNA for the CDR3 is TGTGCCAGCAGCTTGAGCGGGACTAGCACAGATACGCAGTATTTT. This chain joins TRBV5-4 and TRBJ2-3, with 7 nucleotides matching TRBD2. V gave up 1 base and J gave up 0 bases; unmatched junction bases: 2. Germline lookup yields CDR1 SGHNT and CDR2 YYREEE (reference sequence). CDR3 length equals 15 residues.

CDR3 nucleotide sequence: TGTGCCAGCAGCTATAGGACAGGGGGCTACGAGCAGTACTTC. It specifies CASSYRTGGYEQYF. V gene TRBV7-9 combines with J gene TRBJ2-7; 10 bases match TRBD1. This CDR3 is 14 amino acids long. V lost 4 bases, J lost 3 bases, and 3 bases stayed unmatched. CDR1 is SEHNR and CDR2 is FQNEAQ in the germline V gene (reference sequence).

The chain couples TRBV10-1 to TRBJ1-1; D ambiguous. The CDR3 is 15 residues long. Looked up from germline, CDR1 is WNHNN and CDR2 is SYGVQD (reference sequence). Trimming stripped 0 bases from V and 8 bases from J, with 16 bases between. CDR3 region: CASSESEALQQEAFF. The CDR3 bases are TGCGCCAGCAGTGAGTCCGAGGCGCTTCAACAAGAAGCTTTCTTT.

The rearrangement joins TRBV27 to TRBJ2-5, with a possible D match to TRBD2 (5 bases). The V gene's germline CDR1 is MNHEY and CDR2 SMNVEV (reference sequence). Trimming stripped 5 bases from V and 0 bases from J, with 16 bases between. CDR3 length equals 16 residues. The CDR3 is CASSPATGWYQETQYF. The CDR3 nucleotides read TGTGCCAGCAGTCCTGCTACGGGGTGGTACCAAGAGACCCAGTACTTC.

V and J are TRBV5-4 and TRBJ2-7; 8 bases are a match to TRBD1. The CDR3 runs 15 residues. Germline V gene sequence: CDR1 SGHNT, CDR2 YYREEE (reference sequence). V shed 4 bases and J 7 bases; nucleotides not matched to a gene: 13. As DNA, the CDR3 is TGTGCCAGCAGCCCAGACAGGGGTACCATTAGGGAGCAGTACTTC. Translated, it gives CASSPDRGTIREQYF.

The V and J genes are TRBV27 and TRBJ2-3; tentative D call: TRBD2 (5 bases). This CDR3 spans 16 amino acids. Trimming pared 3 bases from V and 0 bases from J, leaving 13 bases between. CDR1 MNHEY and CDR2 SMNVEV come from the germline V gene (reference sequence). As DNA, the CDR3 is TGTGCCAGCAGTTTCGAGCGGTCAATAAGCACAGATACGCAGTATTTT. As protein: CASSFERSISTDTQYF.

This chain connects TRBV7-8 to TRBJ1-1; 7 nucleotides agree with TRBD1. This CDR3 region has 14 residues. V lost 6 bases and J lost 3; bases outside the gene matches: 7. Germline CDR1 and CDR2: SGHVS and FQNEAQ. The CDR3 nucleotides are TGTGCCAGCAGGAAAGGGGGCATAGACACTGAAGCTTTCTTT. It is translated as CASRKGGIDTEAFF.

The V gene is TRBV2, the J gene TRBJ2-1, with D perhaps matching TRBD2 (5 bases). The CDR3 sequence is 15 residues long. Deletions cut 4 bases from V and 4 bases from J, with 14 bases between. Germline V gene data show CDR1 as SNHLY and CDR2 as FYNNEI. As DNA, the CDR3 is TGTGCCAGCAGTGTCTTAGCGAGCGGTTACAATGAGCAGTTCTTC. Encoded protein: CASSVLASGYNEQFF.

V and J are TRBV28 and TRBJ2-2; no clear D gene. V gave up 10 bases and J gave up 3 bases, with 18 bases separating them. This CDR3 is 15 amino acids long. Germline V lookup: CDR1 MDHEN, CDR2 SYDVKM. The CDR3 nucleotides read TGTGCCACCCTTTACACGACCCGGGACACCGGGGAGCTGTTTTTT. Translating gives CATLYTTRDTGELFF.

V is TRBV14 and J is TRBJ2-7, with 8 bases identical to TRBD2. This CDR3 region has 16 residues. V shed 0 bases and J 3 bases; nucleotides not matched to a gene: 7. Germline loops: CDR1 SGHDN, CDR2 FVKESK. This CDR3 is CASSQDGGGRFYEQYF. The CDR3 DNA reads as TGTGCCAGCAGCCAAGATGGCGGGGGGCGCTTCTACGAGCAGTACTTC.

The chain uses TRBV6-5 and TRBJ2-2; D gene unclear. V was trimmed by 4 bases and J by 6 bases, leaving 12 bases between them. Per germline, CDR1 MNHEY and CDR2 SVGAGI. CDR3 size: 14 residues. The CDR3 region is CASSSNRLAGELFF. For the CDR3, the DNA is TGTGCCAGCAGTTCCAACAGATTGGCCGGGGAGCTGTTTTTT.

J is TRBJ1-2 and V is TRBV28; 7 positions match TRBD1. Trimming took 2 bases from V and 0 from J; bases not matched to a gene: 15. The CDR3 extends over 19 amino acids. CDR1 and CDR2 from the germline V gene are MDHEN and SYDVKM. The CDR3 here is CASSLQSRTYRGANYGYTF. CDR3 bases: TGTGCCAGCAGTTTACAAAGCCGTACCTACAGGGGAGCTAACTATGGCTACACCTTC.

This clone has only a few counts. The chain couples TRBV28 to TRBJ1-1; D gene ambiguous. CDR3 length: 14 amino acids. Germline V gene lookup returns CDR1 MDHEN and CDR2 SYDVKM. V shed 5 bases and J shed 3 bases, with 13 bases lying between them. CDR3 bases: TGTGCCAGCAGTCGGTCATCGGGATACACTGAAGCTTTCTTT. Translation gives CASSRSSGYTEAFF.

The chain employs TRBV5-1 and TRBJ1-5, with 7 bases matching TRBD1. After removal of 0 bases from V and 7 bases from J, the junction contained 7 bases not matched to a gene. This CDR3 spans 15 amino acids. Germline V gene sequence: CDR1 SGHRS, CDR2 YFSETQ. The CDR3 region is CASSLGQGLGQPQHF. The CDR3, as DNA: TGCGCCAGCAGCTTGGGACAGGGTTTAGGGCAGCCCCAGCATTTT.

The chain employs TRBV4-1 and TRBJ2-1; 7 bases line up with TRBD1. Germline V CDR1 and CDR2: MGHRA, YSYEKL. Trimming at V came to 1 base and at J to 4 bases, leaving 4 bases not matched to a gene. There are 15 residues in the CDR3. This CDR3 is CASSQGDSQYNEQFF. In DNA, the CDR3 is TGCGCCAGCAGCCAAGGGGACAGCCAGTACAATGAGCAGTTCTTC.

The rearrangement uses TRBV19 and TRBJ2-7; 10 nucleotides line up with TRBD2. The ends lost 5 bases at V and 2 bases at J; junction bases unmatched: 3. The germline V gene has CDR1 LNHDA and CDR2 SQIVND (reference sequence). This CDR3 has 14 residues. This CDR3 is CASSWTSGPYEQYF. CDR3 DNA sequence: TGTGCCAGTAGTTGGACTAGCGGTCCCTACGAGCAGTACTTC.

This sequence joins TRBV28 and TRBJ2-3; the match to TRBD1 covers 8 bases. Looked up from germline, CDR1 is MDHEN and CDR2 is SYDVKM. Trimming cost V 8 bases and J 14 bases; bases outside gene matches: 21. This CDR3 has 15 amino acids. This CDR3 is CASATSTGVPLWLYF. The CDR3 bases are TGTGCCAGCGCGACATCGACAGGGGTCCCACTCTGGCTGTATTTT.